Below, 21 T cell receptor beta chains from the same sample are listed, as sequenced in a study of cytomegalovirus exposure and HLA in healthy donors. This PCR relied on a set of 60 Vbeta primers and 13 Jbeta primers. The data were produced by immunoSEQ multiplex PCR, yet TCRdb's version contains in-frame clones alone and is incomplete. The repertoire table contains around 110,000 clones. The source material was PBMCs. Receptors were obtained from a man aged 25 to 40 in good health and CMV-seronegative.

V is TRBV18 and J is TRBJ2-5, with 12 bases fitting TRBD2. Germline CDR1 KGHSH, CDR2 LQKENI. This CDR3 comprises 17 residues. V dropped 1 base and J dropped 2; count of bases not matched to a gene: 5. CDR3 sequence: CASSPQLAGGRQETQYF. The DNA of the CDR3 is TGTGCCAGCTCACCACAACTAGCGGGGGGACGTCAAGAGACCCAGTACTTC.

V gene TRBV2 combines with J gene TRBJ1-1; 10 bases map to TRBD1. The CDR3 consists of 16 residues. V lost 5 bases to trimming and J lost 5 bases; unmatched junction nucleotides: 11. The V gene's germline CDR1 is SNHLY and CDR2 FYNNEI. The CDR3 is CASSLRQGALGTEAFF. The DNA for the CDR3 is TGTGCCAGCAGTTTGAGACAGGGGGCTCTAGGGACTGAAGCTTTCTTT. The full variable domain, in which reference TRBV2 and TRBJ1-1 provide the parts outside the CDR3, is EPEVTQTPSHQVTQMGQEVILRCVPISNHLYFYWYRQILGQKVEFLVSFYNNEISEKSEIFDDQFSVERPDGSNFTLKIRSTKLEDSAMYFCASSLRQGALGTEAFFGQGTRLTVV.

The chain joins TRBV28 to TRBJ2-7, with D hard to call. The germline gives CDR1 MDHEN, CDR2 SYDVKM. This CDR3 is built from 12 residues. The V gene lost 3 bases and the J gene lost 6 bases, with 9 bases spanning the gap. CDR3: CASSLLVREQYF. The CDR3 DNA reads TGTGCCAGCAGTTTGCTAGTGCGCGAGCAGTACTTC.

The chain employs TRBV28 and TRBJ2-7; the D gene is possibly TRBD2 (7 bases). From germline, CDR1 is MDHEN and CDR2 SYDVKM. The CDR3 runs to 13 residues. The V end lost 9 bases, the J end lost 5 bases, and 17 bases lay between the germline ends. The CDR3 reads CASRRGGRNEQYF. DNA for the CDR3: TGTGCCAGTCGTAGGGGGGGCCGAAACGAGCAGTACTTC.

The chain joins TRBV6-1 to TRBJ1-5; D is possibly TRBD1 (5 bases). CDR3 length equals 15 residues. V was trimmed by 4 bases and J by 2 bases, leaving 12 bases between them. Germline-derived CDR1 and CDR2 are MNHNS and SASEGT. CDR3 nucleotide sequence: TGTGCCAGCAGTGGGGGGGATTCGGGCAATCAGCCCCAGCATTTT. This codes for CASSGGDSGNQPQHF.

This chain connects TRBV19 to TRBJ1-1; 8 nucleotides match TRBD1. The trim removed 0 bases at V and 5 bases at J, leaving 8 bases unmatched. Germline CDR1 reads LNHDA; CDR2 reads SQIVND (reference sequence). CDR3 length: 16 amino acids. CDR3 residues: CASSIDLTGEGTEAFF. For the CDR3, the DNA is TGTGCCAGTAGTATAGACCTGACAGGGGAAGGGACTGAAGCTTTCTTT. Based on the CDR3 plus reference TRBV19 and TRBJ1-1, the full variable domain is DGGITQSPKYLFRKEGQNVTLSCEQNLNHDAMYWYRQDPGQGLRLIYYSQIVNDFQKGDIAEGYSVSREKKESFPLTVTSAQKNPTAFYLCASSIDLTGEGTEAFFGQGTRLTVV.

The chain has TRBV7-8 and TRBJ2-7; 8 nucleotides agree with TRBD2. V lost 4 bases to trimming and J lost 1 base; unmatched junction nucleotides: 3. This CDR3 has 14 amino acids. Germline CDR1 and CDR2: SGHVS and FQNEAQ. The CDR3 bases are TGTGCCAGCAGCTCCCGGGAGGGGTCCTACGAGCAGTACTTC. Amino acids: CASSSREGSYEQYF.

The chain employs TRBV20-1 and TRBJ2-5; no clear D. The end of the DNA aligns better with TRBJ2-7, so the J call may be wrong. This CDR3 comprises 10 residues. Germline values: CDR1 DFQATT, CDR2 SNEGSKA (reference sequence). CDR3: CSAIDYEQYF. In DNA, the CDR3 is TGCAGTGCTATTGATTACGAGCAGTACTTC.

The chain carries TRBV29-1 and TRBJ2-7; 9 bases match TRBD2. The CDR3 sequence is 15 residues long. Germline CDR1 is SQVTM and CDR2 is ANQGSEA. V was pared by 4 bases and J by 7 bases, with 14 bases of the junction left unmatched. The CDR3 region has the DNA TGCAGCGTTGCCGGGGGAGCGGGGGGACTCTTGGAGCAGTACTTC. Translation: CSVAGGAGGLLEQYF.

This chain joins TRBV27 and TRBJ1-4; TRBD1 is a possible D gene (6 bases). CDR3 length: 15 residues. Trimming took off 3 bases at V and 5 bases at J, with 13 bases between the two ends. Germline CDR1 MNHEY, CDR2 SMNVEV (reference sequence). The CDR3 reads CASSFFGTQNEKLFF. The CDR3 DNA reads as TGTGCCAGCAGTTTCTTTGGGACACAAAATGAAAAACTGTTTTTT.

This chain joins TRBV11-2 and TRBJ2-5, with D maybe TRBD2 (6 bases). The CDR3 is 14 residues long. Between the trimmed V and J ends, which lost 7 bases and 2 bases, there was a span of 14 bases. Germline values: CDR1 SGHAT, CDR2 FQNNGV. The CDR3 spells CASTRVEGQETQYF. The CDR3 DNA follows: TGTGCCAGCACCCGAGTGGAGGGACAAGAGACCCAGTACTTC.

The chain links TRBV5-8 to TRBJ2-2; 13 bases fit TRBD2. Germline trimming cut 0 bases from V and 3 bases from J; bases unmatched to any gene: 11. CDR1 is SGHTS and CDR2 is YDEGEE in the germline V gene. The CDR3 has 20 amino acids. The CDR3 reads CASSLGEVLGLAGDTGELFF. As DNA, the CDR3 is TGTGCCAGCAGCTTGGGAGAAGTACTCGGACTAGCGGGGGACACCGGGGAGCTGTTTTTT. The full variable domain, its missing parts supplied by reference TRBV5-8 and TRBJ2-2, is EAGVTQSPTHLIKTRGQQATLRCSPISGHTSVYWYQQALGLGLQFLLWYDEGEERNRGNFPPRFSGRQFPNYSSELNVNALELEDSALYLCASSLGEVLGLAGDTGELFFGEGSRLTVL.

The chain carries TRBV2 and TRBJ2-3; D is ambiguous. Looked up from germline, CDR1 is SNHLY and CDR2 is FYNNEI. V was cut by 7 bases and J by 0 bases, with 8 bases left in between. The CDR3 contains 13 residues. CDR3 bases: TGTGCCAGCATCCAGGAAAGCACAGATACGCAGTATTTT. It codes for CASIQESTDTQYF.

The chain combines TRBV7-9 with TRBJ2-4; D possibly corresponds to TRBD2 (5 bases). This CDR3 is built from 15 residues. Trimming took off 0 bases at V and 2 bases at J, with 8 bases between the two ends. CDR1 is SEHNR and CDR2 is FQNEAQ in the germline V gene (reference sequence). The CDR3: CASSLARDSKNIQYF. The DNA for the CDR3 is TGTGCCAGCAGCTTAGCGAGGGATTCCAAAAACATTCAGTACTTC.

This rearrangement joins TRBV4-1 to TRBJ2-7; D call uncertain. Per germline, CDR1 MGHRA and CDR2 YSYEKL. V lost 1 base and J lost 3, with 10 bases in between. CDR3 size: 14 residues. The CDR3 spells CASSQVPHYYEQYF. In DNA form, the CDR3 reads TGCGCCAGCAGCCAAGTTCCACACTACTACGAGCAGTACTTC.

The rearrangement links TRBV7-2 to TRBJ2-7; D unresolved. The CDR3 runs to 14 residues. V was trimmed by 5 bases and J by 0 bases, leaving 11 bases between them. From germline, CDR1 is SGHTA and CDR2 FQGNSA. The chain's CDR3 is CASSTYASSYEQYF. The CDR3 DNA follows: TGTGCCAGCAGCACTTATGCGAGCTCCTACGAGCAGTACTTC. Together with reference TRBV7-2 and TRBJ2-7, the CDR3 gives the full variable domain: GAGVSQSPSNKVTEKGKDVELRCDPISGHTALYWYRQSLGQGLEFLIYFQGNSAPDKSGLPSDRFSAERTGGSVSTLTIQRTQQEDSAVYLCASSTYASSYEQYFGPGTRLTVT.

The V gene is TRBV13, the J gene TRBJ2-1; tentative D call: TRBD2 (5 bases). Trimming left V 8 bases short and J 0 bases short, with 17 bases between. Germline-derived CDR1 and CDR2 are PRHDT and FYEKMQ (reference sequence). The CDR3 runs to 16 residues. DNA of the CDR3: TGTGCCAGCCATTCGGGGTCTTTAAGCTCCTACAATGAGCAGTTCTTC. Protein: CASHSGSLSSYNEQFF.

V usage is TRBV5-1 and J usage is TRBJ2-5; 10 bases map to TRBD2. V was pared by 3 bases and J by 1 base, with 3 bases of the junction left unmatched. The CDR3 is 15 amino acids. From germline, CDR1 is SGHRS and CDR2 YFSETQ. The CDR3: CASSSSSGGQETQYF. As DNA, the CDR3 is TGCGCCAGCAGCTCCTCTAGCGGGGGCCAAGAGACCCAGTACTTC.

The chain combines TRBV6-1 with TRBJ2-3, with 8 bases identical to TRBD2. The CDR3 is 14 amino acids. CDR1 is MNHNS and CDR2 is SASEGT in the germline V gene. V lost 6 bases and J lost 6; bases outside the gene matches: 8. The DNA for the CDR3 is TGTGCCAGCAGCCCGACTAGCGAGCCGGATACGCAGTATTTT. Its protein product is CASSPTSEPDTQYF.

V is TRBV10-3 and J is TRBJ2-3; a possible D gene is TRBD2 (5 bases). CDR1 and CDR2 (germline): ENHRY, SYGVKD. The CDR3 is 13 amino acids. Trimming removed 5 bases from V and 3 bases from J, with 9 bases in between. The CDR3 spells CAISRERTDTQYF. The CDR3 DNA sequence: TGTGCCATCAGTAGGGAGAGGACAGATACGCAGTATTTT.

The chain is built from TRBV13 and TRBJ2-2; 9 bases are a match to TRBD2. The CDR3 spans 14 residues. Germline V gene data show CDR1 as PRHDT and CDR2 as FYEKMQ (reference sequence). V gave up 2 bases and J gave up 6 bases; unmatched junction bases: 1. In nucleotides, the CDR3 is TGTGCCAGCAGCTTACAGCGGGAGGCCGGGGAGCTGTTTTTT. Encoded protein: CASSLQREAGELFF.